This TCR beta chain was sequenced for a study of shared clonotypes between healthy human individuals. Study-wide context: Per donor, three plates held CD4 naive cells, three held CD4 memory, two held CD8 naive and one held CD8 memory. Study-wide results and caveats: Larger richness was generally estimated for naive than memory subsets.

For this clone: Its antigen remains unknown. Different DNA sequences within this sample yield the same CDR3.

Clones were read by immunoSEQ multiplex PCR, and TCRdb kept only the in-frame ones, dropping some. Of some 2 million clones in the sample, approximately 95% are singletons; the top ten hold more than 0.1%. The CDR3 is 13 residues long. Germline CDR1 and CDR2: GTSNPN and SVGIG (reference sequence). V lost 1 base to trimming and J lost 0 bases, with 3 bases between them. The rearrangement uses TRBV30 and TRBJ1-4; D not resolved. The source of this sequence is a man in his late teens or twenties in good health. Material: naive CD4+ T cells sorted from blood. The sample's subset: CD45RA+ positively selected. CDR3 amino acids: CAWSGATNEKLFF. DNA for the CDR3: TGTGCCTGGAGTGGGGCAACTAATGAAAAACTGTTTTTT.